These 32 T cell receptor beta chains were all obtained from the same sample, sequenced in a study of blood T cell repertoires in COVID-19 (TCRdb year 2020). The method was the immunoSEQ multiplex PCR assay. The table comes from immuneACCESS by way of TCRdb, which keeps in-frame sequences with V and J called. Part of the clones is missing from these tables; in studies checked, under half for an unresolved V gene and the rest for unknown reasons. A total of around 270,000 clones appear in this sample, 80% to 85% of them only once. Roughly 1.4% of the sample rests with the top ten. The sample comprised peripheral blood. The source is a woman in her thirties or forties who had recovered from COVID-19.

CDR3 coding DNA: TGTGCCAGCAGCCAAACAGGGACCTCTCGCTATGGCTACACCTTC. As protein: CASSQTGTSRYGYTF. The rearrangement joins TRBV14 to TRBJ1-2, with D possibly being TRBD1 (6 bases). Looked up from germline, CDR1 is SGHDN and CDR2 is FVKESK. The CDR3 loop spans 15 amino acids. V gave up 2 bases and J gave up 4 bases, with 14 bases separating them.

The chain uses TRBV5-6 and TRBJ2-3; no firm D call. With 1 base removed from V and 4 bases from J, the gap between germline ends came to 10 bases. Germline values: CDR1 SGHDT, CDR2 YYEEEE. The CDR3 loop spans 14 amino acids. The CDR3 bases are TGTGCCAGCAGCTTGTCCTCCGGTGCAGATACGCAGTATTTT. Residues: CASSLSSGADTQYF.

This clone has just a few counts. CDR3 loop: CASSLGGQFAHEQFF. CDR3 DNA: TGTGCCAGCAGCTTGGGGGGACAGTTCGCCCATGAGCAGTTCTTC. This chain connects TRBV7-2 to TRBJ2-1; D may be TRBD1 (7 bases). Trimming removed 3 bases from V and 8 bases from J, with 17 bases in between. This CDR3 is 15 amino acids long. Germline loops: CDR1 SGHTA, CDR2 FQGNSA.

The chain carries TRBV18 and TRBJ1-2, with a weak D call TRBD1 (5 bases). The CDR3 sequence is 14 residues long. The germline V gene has CDR1 KGHSH and CDR2 LQKENI. V dropped 3 bases and J dropped 2 bases, with 10 bases sitting between them. DNA for the CDR3: TGTGCCAGCTCACCCGGACAACTGAACTATGGCTACACCTTC. Translation gives CASSPGQLNYGYTF. The full variable domain, in which reference TRBV18 and TRBJ1-2 provide the parts outside the CDR3, is NAGVMQNPRHLVRRRGQEARLRCSPMKGHSHVYWYRQLPEEGLKFMVYLQKENIIDESGMPKERFSAEFPKEGPSILRIQQVVRGDSAAYFCASSPGQLNYGYTFGSGTRLTVV.

This sequence joins TRBV19 and TRBJ2-5; 8 positions match TRBD2. The CDR3 length is 16 residues. Per the germline V gene, CDR1 is LNHDA and CDR2 is SQIVND (reference sequence). The J segment lost 2 bases and the V segment lost 3 bases, leaving 8 bases of the junction unmatched. DNA for the CDR3: TGTGCCAGTAGTATCAGCGGGGGCTTCGTACAAGAGACCCAGTACTTC. Translated, it gives CASSISGGFVQETQYF. Based on the CDR3 plus reference TRBV19 and TRBJ2-5, the full variable domain is DGGITQSPKYLFRKEGQNVTLSCEQNLNHDAMYWYRQDPGQGLRLIYYSQIVNDFQKGDIAEGYSVSREKKESFPLTVTSAQKNPTAFYLCASSISGGFVQETQYFGPGTRLLVL.

V and J are TRBV11-2 and TRBJ1-2, with D possibly matching TRBD1 (5 bases). Germline CDR1 is SGHAT and CDR2 is FQNNGV. Trimming took off 5 bases at V and 4 bases at J, with 14 bases between the two ends. The CDR3 runs 14 residues. The CDR3: CASSPGQGIYGYTF. The CDR3 DNA reads TGTGCCAGCAGCCCAGGGCAGGGAATCTATGGCTACACCTTC.

The rearrangement joins TRBV6-2 or TRBV6-3 to TRBJ2-7, with a weak D call TRBD2 (5 bases). This CDR3 has 11 residues. Trimming removed 4 bases from V and 7 bases from J, with 8 bases in between. Germline V CDR1 and CDR2: MNHEY, SVGEGT. CDR3 in amino acids: CASSLSGEQYF. The DNA of the CDR3 is TGTGCCAGCAGTTTAAGCGGAGAGCAGTACTTC.

This chain uses TRBV4-1 with TRBJ2-7, with 12 nucleotides matching TRBD2. The CDR3 extends over 17 amino acids. Looked up from germline, CDR1 is MGHRA and CDR2 is YSYEKL. Trimming cost V 4 bases and J 6 bases; bases outside gene matches: 13. Here the CDR3 reads CASSLRRASGGAGEQYF. CDR3 in DNA: TGCGCCAGCAGCCTCCGGCGGGCTAGCGGGGGGGCTGGCGAGCAGTACTTC.

The rearrangement uses TRBV13 and TRBJ2-3; D uncertain. Trimming shortened V by 1 base and J by 5 bases, and 7 bases separated the two germline ends. This CDR3 contains 13 residues. Looked up from germline, CDR1 is PRHDT and CDR2 is FYEKMQ (reference sequence). The CDR3 bases are TGTGCCAGCAGCTTAGAATCCCGAGATACGCAGTATTTT. This encodes CASSLESRDTQYF.

The chain uses TRBV19 and TRBJ1-3; D call uncertain. The germline V gene has CDR1 LNHDA and CDR2 SQIVND (reference sequence). V was pared by 7 bases and J by 2 bases, with 18 bases between. This CDR3 has 16 amino acids. The CDR3 DNA is TGTGCCAGTATCTCGGGAAAAACTTCTGCTGGAAACACCATATATTTT. This translates into CASISGKTSAGNTIYF.

Concerning this clone: Other DNA sequences from this sample encode an identical CDR3 as well. V is TRBV2 and J is TRBJ2-1; D not resolved. Germline-derived CDR1 and CDR2 are SNHLY and FYNNEI. The length of the CDR3 is 12 residues. The ends were cut back, 2 bases at V and 5 bases at J, with 4 bases in the middle. The CDR3 nucleotides read TGTGCCAGCAGTGAACGCGACAATGAGCAGTTCTTC. Amino acid sequence: CASSERDNEQFF. The full variable domain, completed using reference TRBV2 and TRBJ2-1, is EPEVTQTPSHQVTQMGQEVILRCVPISNHLYFYWYRQILGQKVEFLVSFYNNEISEKSEIFDDQFSVERPDGSNFTLKIRSTKLEDSAMYFCASSERDNEQFFGPGTRLTVL.

This clone turned up a few times. CDR3 residues: CASSPPPGEEMNTEAFF. CDR3 nucleotide sequence: TGTGCCAGTAGTCCACCCCCCGGTGAGGAGATGAACACTGAAGCTTTCTTT. The rearrangement links TRBV19 to TRBJ1-1; D uncertain. The germline V gene encodes CDR1 LNHDA and CDR2 SQIVND (reference sequence). V lost 5 bases to trimming and J lost 0 bases, with 19 bases between them. The CDR3 is made up of 17 amino acids.

CDR3 protein: CASSLGQQETQYF. CDR3 in DNA: TGTGCCAGCAGCTTAGGGCAGCAAGAGACCCAGTACTTC. The J gene is TRBJ2-5, the V gene TRBV11-2; D call uncertain. Trimming stripped 1 base from V and 2 bases from J, with 5 bases between. The CDR3 extends over 13 amino acids. Germline-derived CDR1 and CDR2 are SGHAT and FQNNGV.

The chain joins TRBV3-1 (or the pseudogene TRBV3-2) to TRBJ2-1; 8 bases fit TRBD2. The CDR3 runs to 14 residues. V was clipped by 4 bases and J by 4 bases; unmatched bases: 3. Per the germline V gene, CDR1 is LGHDT and CDR2 is YNNKEL (reference sequence). CDR3 sequence reads: CASSLRGGYNEQFF. For the CDR3, the DNA is TGTGCCAGCAGCCTACGGGGGGGATACAATGAGCAGTTCTTC.

V usage is TRBV2 and J usage is TRBJ2-1, with D tentatively TRBD2 (6 bases). V shed 5 bases and J shed 8 bases, with 19 bases lying between them. Germline V gene sequence: CDR1 SNHLY, CDR2 FYNNEI. The CDR3 has 15 amino acids. The CDR3 DNA reads TGTGCCAGCAGTCGACTAGGTTCTGGGACTTATGAGCAGTTCTTC. This gives the protein CASSRLGSGTYEQFF. The variable domain in full, with the rest retrieved from reference TRBV2 and TRBJ2-1, is EPEVTQTPSHQVTQMGQEVILRCVPISNHLYFYWYRQILGQKVEFLVSFYNNEISEKSEIFDDQFSVERPDGSNFTLKIRSTKLEDSAMYFCASSRLGSGTYEQFFGPGTRLTVL.

CDR3 bases: TGCGCCAGCAGCTTGGTGCCGACAAACACTGAAGCTTTCTTT. It encodes CASSLVPTNTEAFF. The chain combines TRBV5-1 with TRBJ1-1; D is unresolved. V lost 0 bases, J lost 2 bases, and 8 bases lay in between. Germline V gene lookup returns CDR1 SGHRS and CDR2 YFSETQ. The CDR3 totals 14 residues.

The chain couples TRBV14 to TRBJ2-7; 8 nucleotides line up with TRBD1. Losses at the gene ends were 5 bases for V and 3 bases for J; bases not matched to a gene: 9. Germline CDR1 reads SGHDN; CDR2 reads FVKESK. The CDR3 covers 15 residues. The CDR3 sequence: CASSARGTGNYEQYF. CDR3 nucleotides: TGTGCCAGCAGCGCCCGGGGGACAGGAAACTACGAGCAGTACTTC.

The rearrangement links TRBV11-2 to TRBJ1-6, with TRBD1 as a possible D gene (5 bases). V lost 5 bases to trimming and J lost 5 bases, with 13 bases between them. The CDR3 runs 15 residues. CDR1 is SGHAT, CDR2 FQNNGV, per germline. CDR3: CASSPIRGNNSPLHF. The CDR3 bases are TGTGCCAGCAGCCCAATTCGGGGGAATAATTCACCCCTCCACTTT.

This clone showed up just once. The CDR3 DNA sequence: TGTGCCAGCAGCCTGTCAGGGGTAGCTAACTATGGCTACACCTTC. Amino acid sequence: CASSLSGVANYGYTF. V gene TRBV5-4 combines with J gene TRBJ1-2, with D possibly TRBD1 on 6 matching bases. This CDR3 is built from 15 residues. Trimming pared 4 bases from V and 0 bases from J, leaving 13 bases between. Germline CDR1 SGHNT, CDR2 YYREEE (reference sequence).

This chain connects TRBV28 to TRBJ1-1; no clear D gene. The CDR3 has 11 amino acids. CDR1 and CDR2 (germline): MDHEN, SYDVKM. Trimming stripped 9 bases from V and 0 bases from J, with 5 bases between. Here the CDR3 DNA reads TGTGCCAGTACTATGAACACTGAAGCTTTCTTT. Its translation: CASTMNTEAFF. The full variable domain, its missing parts supplied by reference TRBV28 and TRBJ1-1, is DVKVTQSSRYLVKRTGEKVFLECVQDMDHENMFWYRQDPGLGLRLIYFSYDVKMKEKGDIPEGYSVSREKKERFSLILESASTNQTSMYLCASTMNTEAFFGQGTRLTVV.

This clone was observed a few times. The genes are TRBV5-4 and TRBJ1-2; TRBD1 aligns across 7 bases. The CDR3 is made up of 13 amino acids. From germline, CDR1 is SGHNT and CDR2 YYREEE (reference sequence). J gave up 4 bases and V 4 bases, and 4 bases lay outside the gene matches. This CDR3 reads CASSPGQAYGYTF. DNA for the CDR3: TGTGCCAGCAGCCCAGGACAGGCCTATGGCTACACCTTC.

The chain joins TRBV7-9 to TRBJ2-7; 9 bases match TRBD1. The trim removed 5 bases at V and 2 bases at J, leaving 10 bases unmatched. Germline V gives CDR1 SEHNR, CDR2 FQNEAQ (reference sequence). The CDR3 is 16 residues long. CDR3 amino acids: CASSTRSGQGTYEQYF. The CDR3 DNA sequence: TGTGCCAGCAGCACCCGGTCGGGACAGGGAACCTACGAGCAGTACTTC.

Note on this clone: Other DNA sequences in this specimen translate into the identical CDR3. This chain joins TRBV12-3 or TRBV12-4 and TRBJ2-3; D remains ambiguous. V lost 2 bases and J lost 3, with 3 bases in between. The CDR3 has 12 residues. The CDR3 is CASSLSTDTQYF. DNA for the CDR3: TGTGCCAGCAGTTTATCGACAGATACGCAGTATTTT.

The chain carries TRBV7-9 and TRBJ2-1; 14 nucleotides agree with TRBD2. After removal of 8 bases from V and 7 bases from J, the junction contained 1 base not matched to a gene. CDR3 size: 13 residues. Germline V gives CDR1 SEHNR, CDR2 FQNEAQ (reference sequence). The CDR3 is CASRLAGGNEQFF. The CDR3, as DNA: TGTGCCAGCCGACTAGCGGGGGGGAATGAGCAGTTCTTC.

The chain carries TRBV5-1 and TRBJ2-3; 7 nucleotides line up with TRBD2. The germline CDR1 and CDR2 sequences are SGHRS and YFSETQ. CDR3 size: 14 residues. With V trimmed by 3 bases and J by 2 bases, 3 bases remained unmatched. The CDR3 nucleotides are TGCGCCAGCAGCTCGGGGGGAAACACAGATACGCAGTATTTT. Its translation is CASSSGGNTDTQYF.

This clone appeared once. The chain recombines TRBV7-3 with TRBJ2-1; the match to TRBD1 covers 9 bases. The CDR3 length is 14 residues. The germline V gene encodes CDR1 SGHTA and CDR2 FQGTGA. V dropped 1 base and J dropped 7; count of bases not matched to a gene: 2. CDR3 DNA sequence: TGTGCCAGCAGCTTAAACAGGGGGCGGAATGAGCAGTTCTTC. Translation: CASSLNRGRNEQFF.

The V call is TRBV4-1, the J call TRBJ1-2; 9 bases fit TRBD1. The CDR3 length is 17 residues. The germline V gene has CDR1 MGHRA and CDR2 YSYEKL. V was clipped by 0 bases and J by 8 bases; unmatched bases: 13. The CDR3 spells CASSQDIGDRDGGGYTF. Written as DNA, the CDR3 is TGCGCCAGCAGCCAAGATATAGGGGACAGGGACGGAGGGGGCTACACCTTC.

The chain combines TRBV5-6 with TRBJ2-5; 9 bases fit TRBD2. CDR3 length equals 13 residues. CDR1 SGHDT and CDR2 YYEEEE come from the germline V gene. With 4 bases clipped from V and 8 bases from J, the junction kept 6 bases outside the gene matches. CDR3 sequence reads: CASSIPSGTTQYF. The CDR3 coding sequence is TGTGCCAGCAGCATTCCTAGCGGGACTACCCAGTACTTC.

The V and J genes are TRBV30 and TRBJ2-1; D remains ambiguous. CDR1 is GTSNPN, CDR2 SVGIG, per germline (reference sequence). V lost 1 base and J 8 bases, leaving 9 bases between the germline ends. The CDR3 spans 12 residues. In nucleotides, the CDR3 is TGTGCCTGGAGTGCGGCTAGTTATGAGCAGTTCTTC. Residues: CAWSAASYEQFF.

The chain joins TRBV7-9 to TRBJ2-7, with TRBD1 matching 9 bases. Germline V lookup: CDR1 SEHNR, CDR2 FQNEAQ (reference sequence). V trimming: 0 bases; J trimming: 3 bases; junction bases outside the gene matches: 3. This CDR3 is 15 amino acids long. CDR3 bases: TGTGCCAGCAGCTTAGCGGCGACAGGGGGCTACGAGCAGTACTTC. Its protein is CASSLAATGGYEQYF.

In DNA form, the CDR3 reads TGTGCCAGCAGTTACATGCGGCAGAACACCGGGGAGCTGTTTTTT. It translates to CASSYMRQNTGELFF. The chain combines TRBV6-2 or TRBV6-3 with TRBJ2-2, with D hard to call. The CDR3 loop spans 15 amino acids. CDR1 MNHEY and CDR2 SVGEGT come from the germline V gene. The V and J ends lost 2 bases and 1 base respectively, with 8 bases between them.

J is TRBJ2-5 and V is TRBV27, with 7 bases lining up with TRBD1. Germline trimming cut 4 bases from V and 1 base from J; bases unmatched to any gene: 9. Germline V gives CDR1 MNHEY, CDR2 SMNVEV (reference sequence). The CDR3 contains 16 residues. This CDR3 reads CASSSFPRQGQETQYF. In nucleotides, the CDR3 is TGTGCCAGCAGTTCATTCCCCCGACAGGGCCAAGAGACCCAGTACTTC.